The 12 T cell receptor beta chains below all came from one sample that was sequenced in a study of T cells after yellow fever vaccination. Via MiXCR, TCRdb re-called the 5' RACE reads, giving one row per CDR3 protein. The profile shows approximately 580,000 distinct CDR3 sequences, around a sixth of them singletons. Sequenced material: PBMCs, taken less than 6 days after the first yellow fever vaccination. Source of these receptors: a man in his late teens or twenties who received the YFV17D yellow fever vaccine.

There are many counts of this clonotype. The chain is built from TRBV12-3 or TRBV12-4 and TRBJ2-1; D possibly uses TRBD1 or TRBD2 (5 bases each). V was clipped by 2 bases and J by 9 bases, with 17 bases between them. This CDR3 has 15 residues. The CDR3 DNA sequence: TGTGCCAGCAGTTTAACTACTCCGGGACGGCTTGAGCAGTTCTTC. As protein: CASSLTTPGRLEQFF.

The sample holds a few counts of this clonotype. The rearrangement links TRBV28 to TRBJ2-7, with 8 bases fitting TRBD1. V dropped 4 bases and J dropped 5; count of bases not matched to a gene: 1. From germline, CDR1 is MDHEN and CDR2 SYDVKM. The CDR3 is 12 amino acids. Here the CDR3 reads CASSSRGHEQYV. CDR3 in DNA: TGTGCCAGCAGTTCCAGGGGGCACGAGCAGTACGTC.

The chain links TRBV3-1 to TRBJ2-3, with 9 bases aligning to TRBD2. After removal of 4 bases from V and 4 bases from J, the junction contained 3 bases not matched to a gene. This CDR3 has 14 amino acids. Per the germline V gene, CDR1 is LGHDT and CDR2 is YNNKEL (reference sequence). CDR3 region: CASSLAGDPDTQYF. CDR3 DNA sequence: TGTGCCAGCAGCCTAGCGGGGGACCCAGATACGCAGTATTTT.

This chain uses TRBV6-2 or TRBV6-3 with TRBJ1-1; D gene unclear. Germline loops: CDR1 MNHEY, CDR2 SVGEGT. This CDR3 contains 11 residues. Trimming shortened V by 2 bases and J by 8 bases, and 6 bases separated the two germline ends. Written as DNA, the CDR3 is TGTGCCAGCAGTTACCGGTCAGAAGCTTTCTTT. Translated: CASSYRSEAFF.

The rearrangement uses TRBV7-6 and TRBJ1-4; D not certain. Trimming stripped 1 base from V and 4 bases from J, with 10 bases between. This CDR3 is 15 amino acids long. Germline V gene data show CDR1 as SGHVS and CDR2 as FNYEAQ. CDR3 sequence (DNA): TGTGCCAGCAGCTTAGGACCGGACTTTAATGAAAAACTGTTTTTT. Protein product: CASSLGPDFNEKLFF.

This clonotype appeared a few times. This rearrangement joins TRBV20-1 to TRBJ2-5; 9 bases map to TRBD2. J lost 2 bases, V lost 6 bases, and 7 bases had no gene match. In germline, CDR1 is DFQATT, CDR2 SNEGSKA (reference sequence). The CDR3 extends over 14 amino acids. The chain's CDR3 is CSATIAGAQETQYF. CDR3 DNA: TGCAGTGCGACAATAGCGGGGGCTCAAGAGACCCAGTACTTC.

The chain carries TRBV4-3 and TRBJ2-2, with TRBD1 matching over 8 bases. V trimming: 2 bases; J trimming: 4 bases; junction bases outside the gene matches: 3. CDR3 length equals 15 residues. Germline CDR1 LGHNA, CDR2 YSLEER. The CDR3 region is CASSQWTGPTGELFF. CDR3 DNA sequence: TGCGCCAGCAGCCAATGGACAGGGCCCACCGGGGAGCTGTTTTTT.

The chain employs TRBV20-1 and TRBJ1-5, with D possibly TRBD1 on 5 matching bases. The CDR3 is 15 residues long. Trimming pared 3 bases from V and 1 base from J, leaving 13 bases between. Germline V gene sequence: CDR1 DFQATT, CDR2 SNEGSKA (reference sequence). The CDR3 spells CSASGGFLSNQPQHF. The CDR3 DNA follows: TGCAGTGCTAGTGGGGGGTTTTTGAGCAATCAGCCCCAGCATTTT.

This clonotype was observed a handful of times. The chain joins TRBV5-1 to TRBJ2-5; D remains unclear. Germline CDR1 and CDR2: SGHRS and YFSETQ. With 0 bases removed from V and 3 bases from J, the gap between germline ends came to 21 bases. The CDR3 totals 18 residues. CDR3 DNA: TGCGCCAGCAGCTTGGTAAGGGCGATAAGTCGTGTAGAAGAGACCCAGTACTTC. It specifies CASSLVRAISRVEETQYF.

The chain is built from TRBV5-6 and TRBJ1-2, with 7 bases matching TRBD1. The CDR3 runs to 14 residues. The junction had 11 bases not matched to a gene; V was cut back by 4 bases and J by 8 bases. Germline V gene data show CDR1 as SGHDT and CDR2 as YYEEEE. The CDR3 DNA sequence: TGTGCCAGCAGCGTCGACAGGGTTAGAGGAGGCTACACCTTC. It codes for CASSVDRVRGGYTF.

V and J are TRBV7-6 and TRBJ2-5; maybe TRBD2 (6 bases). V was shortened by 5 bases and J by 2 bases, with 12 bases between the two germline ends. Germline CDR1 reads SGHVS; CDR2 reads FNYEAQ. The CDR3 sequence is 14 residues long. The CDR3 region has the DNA TGTGCCAGCAGCCCCAGACTAGGTCAAGAGACCCAGTACTTC. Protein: CASSPRLGQETQYF.

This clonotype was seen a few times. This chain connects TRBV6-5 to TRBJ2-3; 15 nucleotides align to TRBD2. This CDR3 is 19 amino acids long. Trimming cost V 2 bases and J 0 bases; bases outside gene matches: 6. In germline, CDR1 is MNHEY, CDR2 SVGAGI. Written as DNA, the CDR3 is TGTGCCAGCAGTTACCCGGGACTAGCGGGGGGCCCTAGCACAGATACGCAGTATTTT. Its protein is CASSYPGLAGGPSTDTQYF.